These T cell receptor beta chains were read from a single sample in a study of shared clonotypes between healthy human individuals. Profiling relied on immunoSEQ multiplex PCR, and the TCRdb table lists in-frame clones only, not all of them. The repertoire holds millions of clones, with approximately 95% as singletons. The specimen sequenced was naive CD4+ T cells from PBMCs. All receptors derive from a man between 18 and 29 years old in good health. Some clones in this sample may be carry-over from other donors' samples. Each CDR3 is given without its conserved first and last residue. Clone size is shown for a subset of rows, as once, few, many or a class of expanded clone.

size | J | V | CDR3
. | TRBJ1-4 | TRBV2 | ASSADRGTNEKLF
. | TRBJ2-5 | TRBV10-3 | AISESRRDRLALGGETQY
. | TRBJ2-3 | TRBV7-3 | ASSPPSGPNTDTQY
once | TRBJ2-7 | TRBV5-1 | ASSLDTGGYYEQY
. | TRBJ2-7 | TRBV9 | ASRGLGAHYEQY
few | TRBJ2-7 | TRBV7-6 | ASSLGAGGYYEQY
. | TRBJ1-1 | TRBV6-5 | ASRKQGTPPAF
. | TRBJ1-1 | TRBV7-2 | ASSLAPGERNTEAF
. | TRBJ2-1 | TRBV11-2 | ASGPLAGATYNEQF
once | TRBJ1-4 | TRBV15 | ATSAVGGSTNEKLF
. | TRBJ2-3 | TRBV7-8 | ASSFAATTADTQY
. | TRBJ1-3 | TRBV7-2 | ASSLSRTGTNTIY
. | TRBJ2-1 | TRBV29-1 | SVGTRLGSPIEQF
. | TRBJ1-2 | TRBV18 | ASSPLLGDGYT
once | TRBJ1-1 | TRBV10-3 | AISGTGLGTEAF
. | TRBJ2-2 | TRBV6-5 | ASSPATRRAGELF
. | TRBJ2-3 | TRBV9 | ASSVGVFTDTQY
. | TRBJ2-1 | TRBV5-1 | ASRTTSGPYNEQF
. | TRBJ2-4 | TRBV28 | ASSLSGSDIQY
. | TRBJ2-7 | TRBV25-1 | ASSVSSGSDEQY
once | TRBJ2-3 | TRBV28 | ASTNLDGTQY
. | TRBJ2-1 | TRBV5-1 | ASSTSGGYNEQF
. | TRBJ1-1 | TRBV19 | ASSSLPRAAF
. | TRBJ2-7 | TRBV5-1 | ASSLDVGSSYEQY
. | TRBJ1-5 | TRBV6-6 | ASSPSTGNQPQH
. | TRBJ2-7 | TRBV11-2 | ASSLTPIFVTF
. | TRBJ1-4 | TRBV9 | ASSARDRNEKLF
once | TRBJ1-1 | TRBV6-1 | ASSNGQGHTEAF
. | TRBJ2-1 | TRBV19 | ASSISLAGNSYNEQF
. | TRBJ2-5 | TRBV5-4 | ASSSTLAGQETQY